This T cell receptor beta chain stems from a study of blood T cells in healthy people across ages. The CDR3 extends over 13 amino acids. Trimming removed 5 bases from V and 7 bases from J, with 14 bases in between. In germline, CDR1 is SGHTA, CDR2 FQGNSA. This clonotype was seen repeatedly, ten times or more. Primed by a sample-barcoded 5' primer and a J-beta primer mix, a second PCR proceeded for 7 to 11 cycles. TCRdb re-derived calls from the 5' RACE reads in MiXCR, one entry per CDR3 protein. The top ten clones hold 13% of a sample with roughly 800,000 distinct CDR3 sequences, 35% to 40% of them seen once.

This TCR came from a man between 18 and 35 years old in good health. The chain recombines TRBV7-2 with TRBJ2-5, with D possibly TRBD1 on 6 matching bases. The sample comprised blood. CDR3 DNA sequence: TGTGCCAGCAGCGTGGAGCTACAGGGGACCCAGTACTTC. Protein product: CASSVELQGTQYF.